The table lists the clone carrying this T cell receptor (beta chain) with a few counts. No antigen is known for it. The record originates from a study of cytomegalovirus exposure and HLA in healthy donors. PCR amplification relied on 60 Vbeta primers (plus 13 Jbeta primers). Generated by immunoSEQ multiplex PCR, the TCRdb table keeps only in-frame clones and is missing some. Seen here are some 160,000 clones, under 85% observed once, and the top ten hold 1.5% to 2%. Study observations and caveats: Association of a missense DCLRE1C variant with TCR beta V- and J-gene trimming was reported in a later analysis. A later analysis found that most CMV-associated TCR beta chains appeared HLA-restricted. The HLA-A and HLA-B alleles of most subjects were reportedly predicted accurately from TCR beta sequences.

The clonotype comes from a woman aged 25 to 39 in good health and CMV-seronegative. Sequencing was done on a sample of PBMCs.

The CDR3 nucleotides are TGCGCCAGCAGCCAAGAGACAGGTACCTCCGGAAACACCATATATTTT. Protein sequence: CASSQETGTSGNTIYF. V and J are TRBV4-3 and TRBJ1-3; tentatively, D is TRBD1 (6 bases). Trimming left V 0 bases short and J 4 bases short, with 13 bases between. This CDR3 region has 16 residues. The germline gives CDR1 LGHNA, CDR2 YSLEER.